This T cell receptor beta chain was retrieved from a study of blood T cells in healthy people across ages. A sample-barcoded 5' primer and a J-beta primer mix were used in a second PCR of roughly 7 to 11 cycles. TCRdb recomputed calls from the 5' RACE reads with MiXCR, one row per CDR3 protein. In the table there are about a million distinct CDR3 sequences, roughly 51% of which are singletons. The germline CDR1 and CDR2 sequences are DFQATT and SNEGSKA (reference sequence). Trimming took 2 bases from V and 7 from J; bases not matched to a gene: 5. The CDR3 runs to 14 residues. The sample comprised blood. The source of this sequence is a woman between 55 and 75 years old in good health. This chain links TRBV20-1 with TRBJ2-4; 10 bases fit TRBD2. The CDR3 DNA reads as TGCAGTGCTAGACCTAGCGGGAGTCTTAACATTCAGTACTTC. Protein: CSARPSGSLNIQYF.